Presented here are 26 T cell receptor beta chains from one specimen sequenced in a study of identical twins. Each CDR3 protein is one row after TCRdb ran MiXCR on the 5' RACE reads. The sample yields hundreds of thousands of distinct CDR3 sequences, approximately 7% seen once. This same sample was also taken into another study, of yellow fever vaccine responses in identical twins.

Sequencing used memory (CD45RO+) T cells sorted from blood. The receptors shown here come from a woman between 18 and 30 years old in good health.

This clonotype has a handful of counts. DNA of the CDR3: TGTGCCAGTCGGGTCGGCAGCACAGATACGCAGTATTTT. Its protein is CASRVGSTDTQYF. The V and J genes are TRBV19 and TRBJ2-3; no clear D. This CDR3 is built from 13 residues. V was cut by 8 bases and J by 0 bases, with 9 bases left in between. Germline assignment: CDR1 LNHDA and CDR2 SQIVND (reference sequence).

This chain links TRBV6-2 or TRBV6-3 with TRBJ2-7; D is uncertain. The ends were cut back, 4 bases at V and 3 bases at J, with 7 bases in the middle. The germline V gene encodes CDR1 MNHEY and CDR2 SVGEGT. The CDR3 is made up of 12 amino acids. CDR3 in amino acids: CASSSPYYEQYV. The CDR3, as DNA: TGTGCCAGCAGTTCCCCATACTACGAGCAGTACGTC.

This clonotype was observed at least ten times. V gene TRBV5-1 combines with J gene TRBJ1-4; perhaps TRBD1 as D (6 bases). V gave up 4 bases and J gave up 6 bases, with 16 bases separating them. Germline V gene lookup returns CDR1 SGHRS and CDR2 YFSETQ. The CDR3 runs 15 residues. This chain's CDR3 is CASSLEGQGYEKLFF. DNA for the CDR3: TGCGCCAGCAGCCTGGAAGGGCAGGGGTATGAAAAACTGTTTTTT. Drawing the rest from reference TRBV5-1 and TRBJ1-4, the complete variable domain is KAGVTQTPRYLIKTRGQQVTLSCSPISGHRSVSWYQQTPGQGLQFLFEYFSETQRNKGNFPGRFSGRQFSNSRSEMNVSTLELGDSALYLCASSLEGQGYEKLFFGSGTQLSVL.

This clonotype was seen at least ten times. V and J are TRBV20-1 and TRBJ1-2, with D possibly TRBD1 on 6 matching bases. There are 17 residues in the CDR3. V was cut by 3 bases and J by 4 bases, with 24 bases left in between. The germline V gene encodes CDR1 DFQATT and CDR2 SNEGSKA (reference sequence). CDR3 loop: CSASNPLPTGEVYGYTF. The DNA for the CDR3 is TGCAGTGCTAGTAATCCCCTACCGACAGGTGAAGTCTATGGCTACACCTTC.

The gene calls are TRBV20-1 and TRBJ2-2; 13 bases agree with TRBD2. V gave up 3 bases and J gave up 4 bases; unmatched junction bases: 5. CDR3 length: 16 amino acids. Germline CDR1 and CDR2: DFQATT and SNEGSKA (reference sequence). The CDR3: CSASPGLAGSTGELFF. CDR3 sequence (DNA): TGCAGTGCTAGCCCGGGACTAGCGGGGTCCACCGGGGAGCTGTTTTTT.

The chain is built from TRBV6-5 and TRBJ2-1; 7 bases line up with TRBD1. The V and J ends lost 4 bases and 0 bases, in that order; junction bases with no gene match: 9. The CDR3 contains 17 residues. Germline-derived CDR1 and CDR2 are MNHEY and SVGAGI. The CDR3 DNA reads as TGTGCCAGCAGTTTAAAGGGGGCGGCCTCCTCCTACAATGAGCAGTTCTTC. Protein sequence: CASSLKGAASSYNEQFF.

This clonotype was picked up many times. The chain couples TRBV5-6 to TRBJ2-5; D perhaps matches TRBD2 (5 bases). Trimming took off 0 bases at V and 5 bases at J, with 14 bases between the two ends. CDR1 is SGHDT, CDR2 YYEEEE, per germline. The CDR3 length is 15 residues. The CDR3 sequence: CASSLVASSRETQYF. CDR3 nucleotides: TGTGCCAGCAGCTTGGTCGCCTCTAGCCGGGAGACCCAGTACTTC.

V is TRBV3-1 and J is TRBJ1-1; 7 positions match TRBD1. The junction had 10 bases not matched to a gene; V was cut back by 5 bases and J by 4 bases. Germline CDR1 reads LGHDT; CDR2 reads YNNKEL (reference sequence). The CDR3 is 15 amino acids. The CDR3 region is CASSTQGLSGTEAFF. The CDR3 coding sequence is TGTGCCAGCAGCACACAGGGGTTATCGGGCACTGAAGCTTTCTTT. The full variable domain, rest sourced from reference TRBV3-1 and TRBJ1-1, is DTAVSQTPKYLVTQMGNDKSIKCEQNLGHDTMYWYKQDSKKFLKIMFSYNNKELIINETVPNRFSPKSPDKAHLNLHINSLELGDSAVYFCASSTQGLSGTEAFFGQGTRLTVV.

This clonotype was detected only a few times. The chain uses TRBV14 and TRBJ2-3; the match to TRBD2 covers 7 bases. Germline values: CDR1 SGHDN, CDR2 FVKESK. The CDR3 totals 17 residues. The V and J ends lost 5 bases and 1 base, in that order; junction bases with no gene match: 12. This CDR3 is CASSATTSETRTDTQYF. The DNA of the CDR3 is TGTGCCAGCAGCGCCACCACTAGCGAGACCCGCACAGATACGCAGTATTTT.

The J gene is TRBJ2-7, the V gene TRBV6-5; 7 positions agree with TRBD1. CDR3 size: 16 residues. Germline assignment: CDR1 MNHEY and CDR2 SVGAGI. With V trimmed by 0 bases and J by 1 base, 6 bases remained unmatched. CDR3 DNA: TGTGCCAGCAGTTACTCGTCTGGGGACAGATCCTACGAGCAGTACTTC. It is translated as CASSYSSGDRSYEQYF.

The rearrangement links TRBV5-5 to TRBJ1-1; perhaps TRBD1 as D (5 bases). The germline V gene has CDR1 SGHKS and CDR2 YYEKEE (reference sequence). This CDR3 spans 15 amino acids. The V and J ends lost 4 bases and 1 base respectively, with 14 bases between them. This CDR3 is CASSPNGTPNTEAFF. CDR3 DNA sequence: TGTGCCAGCAGCCCGAATGGGACCCCGAACACTGAAGCTTTCTTT.

This clonotype was seen a handful of times. The chain recombines TRBV4-1 with TRBJ1-4; no clear D gene. The CDR3 is made up of 14 amino acids. Germline V gene lookup returns CDR1 MGHRA and CDR2 YSYEKL. With 3 bases removed from V and 1 base from J, the gap between germline ends came to 6 bases. The CDR3, as DNA: TGCGCCAGCAGCCACGGGGTAACTAATGAAAAACTGTTTTTT. Amino acids: CASSHGVTNEKLFF.

This clonotype has ten or more counts. This chain uses TRBV25-1 with TRBJ2-1; either TRBD1 or TRBD2 may supply D (6 bases each). The germline gives CDR1 MGHDK, CDR2 SYGVNS. This CDR3 is built from 16 residues. Trimming left V 1 base short and J 3 bases short, with 13 bases between. The CDR3 sequence is CASSELGGSGYNEQFF. In nucleotides, the CDR3 is TGTGCCAGCAGTGAATTAGGGGGGAGTGGCTACAATGAGCAGTTCTTC.

V gene TRBV11-2 combines with J gene TRBJ2-3, with D possibly being TRBD2 (6 bases). The CDR3 covers 18 residues. V shed 5 bases and J shed 4 bases, with 25 bases lying between them. Germline V lookup: CDR1 SGHAT, CDR2 FQNNGV. The CDR3 region has the DNA TGTGCCAGCAGCATATGGGGACGGAAGCCCCGCGGGGCAGATACGCAGTATTTT. The encoded protein is CASSIWGRKPRGADTQYF. The full variable domain, rest sourced from reference TRBV11-2 and TRBJ2-3, is EAGVAQSPRYKIIEKRQSVAFWCNPISGHATLYWYQQILGQGPKLLIQFQNNGVVDDSQLPKDRFSAERLKGVDSTLKIQPAKLEDSAVYLCASSIWGRKPRGADTQYFGPGTRLTVL.

The chain joins TRBV28 to TRBJ2-7; D is perhaps TRBD2 (6 bases). This CDR3 has 16 amino acids. CDR1 and CDR2 (germline): MDHEN, SYDVKM. The CDR3 protein is CAIQRGVAAGTYEQYF. For the CDR3, the DNA is TGTGCTATCCAAAGAGGAGTAGCGGCGGGGACCTACGAGCAGTACTTC.

The rearrangement links TRBV11-2 to TRBJ1-1; a possible D gene is TRBD1 (5 bases). V was clipped by 5 bases and J by 2 bases, with 15 bases between them. The germline V gene encodes CDR1 SGHAT and CDR2 FQNNGV. CDR3 size: 15 residues. CDR3: CASSISGRFNTEAFF. CDR3 bases: TGTGCCAGCAGCATATCGGGACGGTTTAACACTGAAGCTTTCTTT.

This clonotype was seen only a few times. This chain connects TRBV20-1 to TRBJ2-7, with 9 bases that match TRBD2. Trimming took 4 bases from V and 3 from J; bases not matched to a gene: 4. Germline V gene lookup returns CDR1 DFQATT and CDR2 SNEGSKA (reference sequence). The CDR3 extends over 13 amino acids. CDR3 amino acids: CSATPSGVYEQYV. As DNA, the CDR3 is TGCAGTGCTACCCCTAGCGGGGTCTACGAGCAGTACGTC.

Details on this clonotype: One base away lies a much larger clone, so this may be a sequencing read error. The V and J genes are TRBV28 and TRBJ2-1, with 7 bases fitting TRBD2. Germline V gene lookup returns CDR1 MDHEN and CDR2 SYDVKM. J lost 7 bases, V lost 4 bases, and 7 bases had no gene match. CDR3 size: 14 residues. The CDR3 DNA reads TGTGCCAGCAGTTCTCGACTAGCCCATAATGAGCAGTTCTTC. The encoded protein is CASSSRLAHNEQFF.

A word on this clonotype: A much larger clone differs from this one at a single base, so this may be a read error. This chain links TRBV5-1 with TRBJ2-3; D is ambiguous. Per germline, CDR1 SGHRS and CDR2 YFSETQ. The CDR3 is 13 amino acids. CDR3 in DNA: TGCGTCAGCAGCTTGGGAAGTCGAGATACGCAGTATTTT. Translated: CVSSLGSRDTQYF.

This clonotype appeared many times. The chain links TRBV7-2 to TRBJ2-5, with 8 positions matching TRBD1. Losses at the gene ends were 1 base for V and 4 bases for J; bases not matched to a gene: 8. CDR3 length: 16 amino acids. Germline values: CDR1 SGHTA, CDR2 FQGNSA. The CDR3 DNA reads as TGTGCCAGCAGCTTAGAGTTGGCAGGGGGCTCAGAGACCCAGTACTTC. It is translated as CASSLELAGGSETQYF.

This clonotype occurred a few times. The V gene is TRBV6-1, the J gene TRBJ2-1, with D possibly TRBD2 on 6 matching bases. The CDR3 is 13 residues long. CDR1 MNHNS and CDR2 SASEGT come from the germline V gene. Trimming removed 5 bases at V and 8 bases at J, with 13 bases between. The CDR3 region is CASSRRERDEQFF. As DNA, the CDR3 is TGTGCCAGCAGTCGGAGGGAGAGGGATGAGCAGTTCTTC.

The chain carries TRBV6-5 and TRBJ2-6; D could derive from TRBD1 or TRBD2 (5 bases each). This CDR3 is 18 amino acids long. Germline V gene lookup returns CDR1 MNHEY and CDR2 SVGAGI. With 2 bases removed from V and 0 bases from J, the gap between germline ends came to 14 bases. The CDR3 region is CASSYEGSQSSGANVLTF. The CDR3 bases are TGTGCCAGCAGTTACGAGGGGAGTCAGAGCTCTGGGGCCAACGTCCTGACTTTC.

This clonotype was seen ten or more times. The chain joins TRBV29-1 to TRBJ1-5; 7 bases agree with TRBD1. This CDR3 is built from 15 residues. In germline, CDR1 is SQVTM, CDR2 ANQGSEA. Trimming at V came to 5 bases and at J to 2 bases, leaving 9 bases not matched to a gene. The CDR3 DNA sequence: TGCAGCGTTACAACAGGGGCTGGGGGCAATCAGCCCCAGCATTTT. Amino acids: CSVTTGAGGNQPQHF.

This clonotype occurred many times. The rearrangement links TRBV5-1 to TRBJ2-1; TRBD2 aligns across 9 bases. Germline V gene data show CDR1 as SGHRS and CDR2 as YFSETQ. Germline trimming cut 4 bases from V and 6 bases from J; bases unmatched to any gene: 8. The CDR3 contains 15 residues. This chain's CDR3 is CASSHSGTSPNEQFF. As DNA, the CDR3 is TGCGCCAGCAGCCACTCCGGGACTAGCCCCAATGAGCAGTTCTTC.

The chain carries TRBV5-1 and TRBJ2-5; D is unclear. From germline, CDR1 is SGHRS and CDR2 YFSETQ. CDR3 length equals 12 residues. V was pared by 6 bases and J by 0 bases, with 6 bases between. CDR3 protein: CASTQNQETQYF. The DNA for the CDR3 is TGCGCCAGCACCCAGAACCAAGAGACCCAGTACTTC.

This clonotype has a count of ten or more. J is TRBJ1-1 and V is TRBV20-1, with 10 positions matching TRBD1. Germline loops: CDR1 DFQATT, CDR2 SNEGSKA (reference sequence). The CDR3 covers 12 residues. With 0 bases clipped from V and 10 bases from J, the junction kept 2 bases outside the gene matches. The DNA for the CDR3 is TGCAGTGCTAGAGAAGGGACAGGGGTAGCTTTCTTT. Its translation: CSAREGTGVAFF.